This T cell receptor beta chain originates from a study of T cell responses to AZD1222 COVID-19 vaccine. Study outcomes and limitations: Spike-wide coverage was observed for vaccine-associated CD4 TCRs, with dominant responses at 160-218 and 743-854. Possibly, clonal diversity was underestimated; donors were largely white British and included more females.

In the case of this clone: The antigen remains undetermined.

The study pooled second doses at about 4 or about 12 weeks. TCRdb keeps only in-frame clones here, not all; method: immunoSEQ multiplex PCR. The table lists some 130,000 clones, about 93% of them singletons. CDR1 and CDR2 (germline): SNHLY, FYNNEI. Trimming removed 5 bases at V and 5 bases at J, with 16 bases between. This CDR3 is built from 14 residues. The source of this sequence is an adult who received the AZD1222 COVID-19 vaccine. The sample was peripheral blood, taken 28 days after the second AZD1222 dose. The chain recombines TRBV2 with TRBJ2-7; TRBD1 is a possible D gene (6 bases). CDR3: CASSIFQGSHEQYF. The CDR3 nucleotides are TGTGCCAGCAGTATCTTTCAGGGGTCCCACGAGCAGTACTTC.